This T cell receptor beta chain is drawn from a study of blood T cell repertoires in COVID-19. Study overall: The United States, Italy and Spain were the sources of the acute and convalescent COVID-19 samples. Nucleic acid was either cDNA or gDNA, and it came from T cells, B-cell-depleted T cells, or PBMCs.

Per the authors' pipeline: The authors estimated nucleated cell counts from reference gene primer amplification. Profiling relied on immunoSEQ multiplex PCR, and the TCRdb table lists in-frame clones only, not all of them. That table furnishes V, J and clone size, whereas the DNA furnished D and trimming. The sample lists approximately 250,000 clones, about 80% seen once, with 8% to 9.5% in the top ten. Notes on this clone: Distinct nucleotide sequences in the sample also encode this CDR3.

The germline CDR1 and CDR2 sequences are WNHNN and SYGVQD (reference sequence). This CDR3 contains 14 residues. V lost 4 bases to trimming and J lost 5 bases, with 14 bases between them. The V call is TRBV10-1, the J call TRBJ1-1, with D tentatively TRBD1 (6 bases). The sample was peripheral blood. This clonotype originated in a human donor in a cohort sampled during active COVID-19. In DNA form, the CDR3 reads TGCGCCAGCAGTGCCCTTGGCAGGGGAACTGAAGCTTTCTTT. Amino acid sequence: CASSALGRGTEAFF.